One and the same sample provided the 8 T cell receptor beta chains below, sequenced in a study of blood T cells in healthy people across ages (dated by TCRdb to about 2015). The method was 5' RACE. The reads were generated on an Illumina HiSeq 2500. A second 7 to 11 cycle PCR used a sample-barcoded 5' primer and a J-beta primer mix. The public reads were run again by TCRdb, first through fastp at Q25 and then through MiXCR, and only productive beta chains were kept. CDR3 protein duplicates are merged, each entry listing the most common genes and DNA. This sample comprises some 890,000 distinct CDR3 sequences, around 29% of them detected only once. The ten largest account for around 9.6% of the sample. These data also formed part of another study, on T cells of mothers and their children.

The specimen was blood. These receptors were collected from a woman between 40 and 50 years old in good health.

Points on this clonotype: A much larger clone sits a single nucleotide away, making a read error possible. The CDR3 end shows no conserved phenylalanine or tryptophan, and so a read error is likely. The chain uses TRBV7-9 and TRBJ1-2; TRBD1 might be the D (5 bases). Trimming took off 2 bases at V and 5 bases at J, with 15 bases between the two ends. CDR1 and CDR2 from the germline V gene are SEHNR and FQNEAQ (reference sequence). The CDR3 sequence is 15 residues long. The CDR3: CASSLRSDRKYGYTV. CDR3 nucleotide sequence: TGTGCCAGCAGCTTACGGTCCGACAGAAAGTATGGCTACACCGTC.

This sequence joins TRBV5-1 and TRBJ2-7; unclear D gene. CDR1 is SGHRS and CDR2 is YFSETQ in the germline V gene. The CDR3 contains 15 residues. V was clipped by 4 bases and J by 5 bases, with 19 bases between them. CDR3 amino acids: CASSLYQVGSDEQYF. The CDR3 nucleotides read TGCGCCAGCAGCCTGTATCAGGTAGGGTCGGACGAGCAGTACTTC.

This clonotype appeared many times. The V gene is TRBV5-1, the J gene TRBJ2-7; no clear D gene. V dropped 2 bases and J dropped 3 bases, with 6 bases sitting between them. CDR1 and CDR2 from the germline V gene are SGHRS and YFSETQ. This CDR3 has 12 residues. In nucleotides, the CDR3 is TGCGCCAGCAGCTTCCACGGCTACGAGCAGTACTTC. Translation: CASSFHGYEQYF.

Concerning this clonotype itself: A much larger clone differs by one base, so this may be a read error. This rearrangement joins TRBV5-1 to TRBJ1-6; D gene uncertain. The CDR3 extends over 13 amino acids. Per the germline V gene, CDR1 is SGHRS and CDR2 is YFSETQ. CDR3 amino acids: CASSLAEESPLLF. The CDR3 DNA reads as TGCGCCAGCAGCTTGGCCGAGGAGTCACCCCTCCTCTTT.

The count of this clonotype is one. The J gene is TRBJ2-4, the V gene TRBV2; D not resolved. The germline V gene has CDR1 SNHLY and CDR2 FYNNEI. The V and J ends lost 1 base and 0 bases respectively, with 7 bases between them. The CDR3 has 15 residues. The CDR3: CASSEVGLAKNIQYF. CDR3 bases: TGTGCCAGCAGTGAAGTGGGTCTAGCCAAAAACATTCAGTACTTC. Supplemented by reference TRBV2 and TRBJ2-4, the full variable domain reads EPEVTQTPSHQVTQMGQEVILRCVPISNHLYFYWYRQILGQKVEFLVSFYNNEISEKSEIFDDQFSVERPDGSNFTLKIRSTKLEDSAMYFCASSEVGLAKNIQYFGAGTRLSVL.

This clonotype was recorded many times. The V call is TRBV7-9, the J call TRBJ2-5; D is perhaps TRBD2 (6 bases). The length of the CDR3 is 12 residues. CDR1 is SEHNR and CDR2 is FQNEAQ in the germline V gene (reference sequence). Trimming left V 6 bases short and J 4 bases short, with 9 bases between. This CDR3 reads CASSIGGETQYF. The CDR3 region has the DNA TGTGCCAGCAGTATCGGGGGAGAGACCCAGTACTTC.

The chain uses TRBV7-2 and TRBJ2-1; D is unclear. The CDR3 is 11 residues long. In germline, CDR1 is SGHTA, CDR2 FQGNSA. Trimming shortened V by 3 bases and J by 13 bases, and 10 bases separated the two germline ends. The CDR3 loop is CASSFSRAQFF. CDR3 coding DNA: TGTGCCAGCAGCTTCTCTAGAGCCCAGTTCTTC. Supplemented by reference TRBV7-2 and TRBJ2-1, the full variable domain reads GAGVSQSPSNKVTEKGKDVELRCDPISGHTALYWYRQSLGQGLEFLIYFQGNSAPDKSGLPSDRFSAERTGGSVSTLTIQRTQQEDSAVYLCASSFSRAQFFGPGTRLTVL.

The chain is built from TRBV6-1 and TRBJ2-7; maybe TRBD1 (5 bases). The length of the CDR3 is 18 residues. V was clipped by 0 bases and J by 4 bases, with 22 bases between them. Per germline, CDR1 MNHNS and CDR2 SASEGT. The CDR3 region has the DNA TGTGCCAGCAGTGAAGCGCTTCAAGACAGATTCAACGAATACGAGCAGTACTTC. It specifies CASSEALQDRFNEYEQYF.